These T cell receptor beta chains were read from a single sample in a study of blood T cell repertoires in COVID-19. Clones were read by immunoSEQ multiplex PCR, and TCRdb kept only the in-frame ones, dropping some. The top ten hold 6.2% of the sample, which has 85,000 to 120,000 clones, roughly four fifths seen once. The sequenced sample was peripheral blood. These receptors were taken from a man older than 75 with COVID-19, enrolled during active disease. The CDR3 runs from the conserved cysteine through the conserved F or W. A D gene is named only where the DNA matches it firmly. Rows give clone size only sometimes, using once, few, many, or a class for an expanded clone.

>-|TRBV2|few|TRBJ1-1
CASSGMRSNTEAFF
TGTGCCAGCAGTGGCATGAGATCTAACACTGAAGCTTTCTTT
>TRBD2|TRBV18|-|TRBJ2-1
CASSPPGLAGKNEQFF
TGTGCCAGCTCACCCCCTGGACTAGCGGGAAAGAATGAGCAGTTCTTC
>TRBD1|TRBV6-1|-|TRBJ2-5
CASSETGGRETQYF
TGTGCCAGCAGTGAGACAGGGGGCAGGGAGACCCAGTACTTC
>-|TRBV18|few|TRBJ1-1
CASSPDQGLNTEAFF
TGTGCCAGCTCACCGGATCAGGGGTTGAACACTGAAGCTTTCTTT
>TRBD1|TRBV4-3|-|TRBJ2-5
CASSEGRTGSLGEETQYF
TGCGCCAGCAGCGAAGGGCGGACAGGGTCTTTAGGAGAAGAGACCCAGTACTTC
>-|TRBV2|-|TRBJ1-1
CATSVGDTEAFF
TGTGCCACCTCCGTCGGGGACACTGAAGCTTTCTTT
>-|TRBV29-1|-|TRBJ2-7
CSVVSPFYEQYF
TGCAGCGTTGTGTCCCCGTTCTACGAGCAGTACTTC
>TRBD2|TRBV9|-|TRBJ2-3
CASSVEPSGRNTDTQYF
TGTGCCAGCAGCGTAGAGCCTAGCGGGAGAAATACAGATACGCAGTATTTT
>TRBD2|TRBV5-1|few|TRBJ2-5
CASSLGTSGVQETQYF
TGCGCCAGCAGCTTGGGCACTAGCGGAGTCCAAGAGACCCAGTACTTC
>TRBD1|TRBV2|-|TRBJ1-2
CASSVDRVRGYTF
TGTGCCAGCAGTGTCGACAGGGTGAGGGGCTACACCTTC
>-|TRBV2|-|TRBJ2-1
CASSASFNEQFF
TGTGCCAGCAGTGCTAGCTTCAATGAGCAGTTCTTC
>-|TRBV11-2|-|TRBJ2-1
CASSSFHEQFF
TGTGCCAGCAGTTCCTTCCATGAGCAGTTCTTC
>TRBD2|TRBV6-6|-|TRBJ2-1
CASSYLGLADNEQFF
TGTGCCAGCAGTTACTTGGGACTAGCGGACAATGAGCAGTTCTTC